Here is one T cell receptor beta chain with its context. TCRdb's copy holds only in-frame clones and misses some; the assay was immunoSEQ multiplex PCR. This table has more than 50,000 clones, about 96% appearing once. These data belong to a study of control samples from healthy donors and cancer patients. Sequenced material: blood. This sequence was found in a woman aged 18-29 years in good health.

CDR3 protein: CASSVGRIPGNTIYF. The CDR3 coding sequence is TGTGCCAGCAGCGTAGGACGTATACCTGGAAACACCATATATTTT. V is TRBV9 and J is TRBJ1-3; D not resolved. Per the germline V gene, CDR1 is SGDLS and CDR2 is YYNGEE. CDR3 length: 15 residues. Trimming removed 0 bases from V and 2 bases from J, with 9 bases in between.